The 27 T cell receptor beta chains given below trace back to one sample, sequenced in a study of cytomegalovirus exposure and HLA in healthy donors. It was with 60 Vbeta and 13 Jbeta primers that the PCR ran. The repertoire was sequenced with immunoSEQ multiplex PCR; TCRdb's copy has only in-frame clones and lacks some. Of 200,000 to 250,000 clones in the sample, roughly 80% were seen once. Sequenced material: PBMCs. These receptors were obtained from a man aged 25 to 45 in good health and CMV-seronegative.

The table lists this clone with a few counts. The chain has TRBV19 and TRBJ2-3; no firm D call. The CDR3 covers 15 residues. From germline, CDR1 is LNHDA and CDR2 SQIVND (reference sequence). The V gene lost 4 bases and the J gene lost 0 bases, with 11 bases spanning the gap. The DNA of the CDR3 is TGTGCCAGTAGTACCTTCTTCGGTAGCACAGATACGCAGTATTTT. Protein sequence: CASSTFFGSTDTQYF.

The chain couples TRBV6-1 to TRBJ1-6; D is perhaps TRBD1 (6 bases). The CDR3 runs 17 residues. The germline CDR1 and CDR2 sequences are MNHNS and SASEGT. V was clipped by 2 bases and J by 5 bases, with 16 bases between them. The DNA for the CDR3 is TGTGCCAGCAGTGAATACCCAGGGGTGACAGATAATTCACCCCTCCACTTT. It yields the protein CASSEYPGVTDNSPLHF.

The chain couples TRBV10-3 to TRBJ2-7; weak D call: TRBD1 (5 bases). The CDR3 runs 13 residues. V lost 8 bases to trimming and J lost 2 bases, with 13 bases between them. Per the germline V gene, CDR1 is ENHRY and CDR2 is SYGVKD. The CDR3 DNA reads as TGTGCCATCGGGCAGGGTACCCCCTACGAGCAGTACTTC. Amino acid sequence: CAIGQGTPYEQYF.

The chain uses TRBV19 and TRBJ1-4, with 7 bases aligning to TRBD1. Per germline, CDR1 LNHDA and CDR2 SQIVND (reference sequence). Trimming cost V 8 bases and J 6 bases; bases outside gene matches: 6. The length of the CDR3 is 13 residues. The CDR3 is CASGPGQHEKLFF. CDR3 coding DNA: TGTGCCAGTGGGCCGGGACAGCATGAAAAACTGTTTTTT.

This chain uses TRBV21-1 with TRBJ2-2; the table's D gene call, TRBD2, was not cross checked with the DNA. TRBV21-1 is reported as a pseudogene. The CDR3 loop spans 17 amino acids. Here the CDR3 reads CASSTVGLAGDHGELFF. The CDR3 nucleotides are TGTGCCAGCAGCACCGTCGGACTAGCGGGGGATCACGGGGAGCTGTTTTTT.

The J gene is TRBJ1-3, the V gene TRBV7-9; a possible D gene is TRBD1 (6 bases). V lost 5 bases, J lost 0 bases, and 20 bases lay in between. This CDR3 is 18 amino acids long. CDR1 and CDR2 from the germline V gene are SEHNR and FQNEAQ (reference sequence). CDR3 protein: CASSRISFRGFSGNTIYF. DNA for the CDR3: TGTGCCAGCAGCCGCATCTCATTTAGGGGGTTCTCTGGAAACACCATATATTTT.

The rearrangement links TRBV2 to TRBJ2-2, with TRBD1 identical over 9 bases. Trimming cost V 7 bases and J 2 bases; bases outside gene matches: 2. CDR3 length: 14 amino acids. The germline V gene has CDR1 SNHLY and CDR2 FYNNEI. The CDR3 protein is CASKDRGNTGELFF. The DNA of the CDR3 is TGTGCCAGCAAGGACAGGGGAAACACCGGGGAGCTGTTTTTT.

J is TRBJ1-5 and V is TRBV28; TRBD1 might be the D (5 bases). Germline values: CDR1 MDHEN, CDR2 SYDVKM. V lost 6 bases and J 4 bases, leaving 10 bases between the germline ends. The CDR3 is 13 amino acids. CDR3 in amino acids: CASSLQGNQPQHF. CDR3 sequence (DNA): TGTGCCAGCAGCCTTCAGGGAAATCAGCCCCAGCATTTT.

The V call is TRBV2, the J call TRBJ2-7; 7 bases are shared with TRBD1. Per germline, CDR1 SNHLY and CDR2 FYNNEI. The CDR3 is 12 residues long. J gave up 6 bases and V 8 bases, and 7 bases lay outside the gene matches. The CDR3 loop is CASDRDQSEQYF. The CDR3 DNA follows: TGTGCCAGCGACAGGGATCAGTCCGAGCAGTACTTC.

The chain links TRBV28 to TRBJ2-7; 7 bases map to TRBD1. Trimming at V came to 4 bases and at J to 1 base, leaving 10 bases not matched to a gene. The CDR3 spans 16 residues. Germline V gives CDR1 MDHEN, CDR2 SYDVKM. The chain's CDR3 is CASSSTRQGPSYEQYF. As DNA, the CDR3 is TGTGCCAGCAGTTCAACCCGACAGGGCCCTTCCTACGAGCAGTACTTC.

V is TRBV7-6 and J is TRBJ2-3; TRBD2 matches 8 bases. CDR3 length: 18 residues. The V gene end was trimmed by 2 bases and the J gene end by 2 bases; junction bases not matched to a gene: 12. Germline CDR1 reads SGHVS; CDR2 reads FNYEAQ. DNA of the CDR3: TGTGCCAGCAGCTTATCGGTCGTCGGGGGGGCCTACACAGATACGCAGTATTTT. Protein product: CASSLSVVGGAYTDTQYF.

This chain uses TRBV5-1 with TRBJ2-5; D gene unclear. The CDR3 has 14 residues. Germline V gives CDR1 SGHRS, CDR2 YFSETQ. Trimming shortened V by 0 bases and J by 2 bases, and 8 bases separated the two germline ends. CDR3 nucleotide sequence: TGCGCCAGCAGCTTGGTTGGCAGGCAAGAGACCCAGTACTTC. Translated, it gives CASSLVGRQETQYF.

This clone has just one count. J is TRBJ2-1 and V is TRBV5-1, with 9 bases aligning to TRBD2. Germline CDR1 reads SGHRS; CDR2 reads YFSETQ. The length of the CDR3 is 15 residues. J was trimmed by 3 bases and V by 1 base; bases with no gene match: 2. CDR3 DNA: TGCGCCAGCAGCTTGTCTAGCGGGGACTACAATGAGCAGTTCTTC. Its translation: CASSLSSGDYNEQFF.

There are a few counts of this clone. V and J are TRBV5-1 and TRBJ1-2; TRBD1 might be the D (6 bases). The CDR3 has 16 amino acids. Germline CDR1 SGHRS, CDR2 YFSETQ. Trimming took off 3 bases at V and 2 bases at J, with 17 bases between the two ends. CDR3: CASSWGWGGSNYGYTF. CDR3 nucleotide sequence: TGCGCCAGCAGCTGGGGGTGGGGGGGCAGCAACTATGGCTACACCTTC. The whole variable domain, filled in from reference TRBV5-1 and TRBJ1-2, reads KAGVTQTPRYLIKTRGQQVTLSCSPISGHRSVSWYQQTPGQGLQFLFEYFSETQRNKGNFPGRFSGRQFSNSRSEMNVSTLELGDSALYLCASSWGWGGSNYGYTFGSGTRLTVV.

The J gene is TRBJ2-5, the V gene TRBV27; TRBD2 agrees at 10 bases. Germline V gives CDR1 MNHEY, CDR2 SMNVEV (reference sequence). CDR3 length equals 16 residues. J lost 5 bases, V lost 5 bases, and 11 bases had no gene match. In DNA form, the CDR3 reads TGTGCCAGCAGTCGCCAGCGGGGGGGATCTGGGGAGACCCAGTACTTC. It is translated as CASSRQRGGSGETQYF.

Relative to its sample, this clone is medium-sized. This chain connects TRBV5-6 to TRBJ1-1; D might be TRBD1 (5 bases). The CDR3 has 12 residues. Germline V gene sequence: CDR1 SGHDT, CDR2 YYEEEE. V was cut by 2 bases and J by 4 bases, with 6 bases left in between. This CDR3 reads CASSLRGTEAFF. CDR3 sequence (DNA): TGTGCCAGCAGCTTAAGGGGCACTGAAGCTTTCTTT.

This clone was detected once. The V and J genes are TRBV28 and TRBJ2-3, with 8 positions matching TRBD2. Germline CDR1 and CDR2: MDHEN and SYDVKM. After removal of 3 bases from V and 2 bases from J, the junction contained 7 bases not matched to a gene. This CDR3 region has 16 residues. The DNA of the CDR3 is TGTGCCAGCAGTTTGACCAGCGGGGGATACACAGATACGCAGTATTTT. This gives the protein CASSLTSGGYTDTQYF.

V gene TRBV25-1 combines with J gene TRBJ1-4, with D tentatively TRBD1 (5 bases). The CDR3 has 15 residues. Trimming removed 1 base at V and 6 bases at J, with 12 bases between. Germline V gene data show CDR1 as MGHDK and CDR2 as SYGVNS. CDR3 in DNA: TGTGCCAGCAGTGAATTTAGGGGTGGTGATGAAAAACTGTTTTTT. Amino acids: CASSEFRGGDEKLFF.

The chain employs TRBV6-1 and TRBJ1-1; D ambiguous. Between the trimmed V and J ends, which lost 2 bases and 4 bases, there was a span of 11 bases. Germline V gives CDR1 MNHNS, CDR2 SASEGT. The CDR3 is made up of 14 amino acids. The CDR3 DNA reads TGTGCCAGCAGTGAATTTGGTACGGGCACTGAAGCTTTCTTT. Translated: CASSEFGTGTEAFF.

J is TRBJ2-7 and V is TRBV19; D is perhaps TRBD1 (6 bases). Deletions cut 5 bases from V and 3 bases from J, with 23 bases between. The germline V gene encodes CDR1 LNHDA and CDR2 SQIVND (reference sequence). The CDR3 contains 17 residues. The CDR3 DNA sequence: TGTGCCAGTAGTCTTTCCAGGACATCGGGACAAGGCTACGAGCAGTACTTC. Protein product: CASSLSRTSGQGYEQYF. Full variable domain (remainder filled in from reference TRBV19 and TRBJ2-7): DGGITQSPKYLFRKEGQNVTLSCEQNLNHDAMYWYRQDPGQGLRLIYYSQIVNDFQKGDIAEGYSVSREKKESFPLTVTSAQKNPTAFYLCASSLSRTSGQGYEQYFGPGTRLTVT.

This chain connects TRBV4-1 to TRBJ1-5; D is unresolved. Germline CDR1 is MGHRA and CDR2 is YSYEKL. The V and J ends lost 0 bases and 0 bases respectively, with 6 bases between them. This CDR3 is built from 15 residues. The CDR3 DNA reads as TGCGCCAGCAGCCAAGATGAGTATAGCAATCAGCCCCAGCATTTT. Protein sequence: CASSQDEYSNQPQHF.

The V call is TRBV10-2, the J call TRBJ2-7; D gene unclear. V was trimmed by 10 bases and J by 0 bases, leaving 13 bases between them. Germline CDR1 and CDR2: WSHSY and SAAADI. This CDR3 has 13 residues. CDR3 nucleotides: TGCGCCACGAGTCGTCCAAGCTCCTACGAGCAGTACTTC. Translation gives CATSRPSSYEQYF.

The rearrangement uses TRBV6-5 and TRBJ1-4; D not resolved. The CDR3 runs 14 residues. From germline, CDR1 is MNHEY and CDR2 SVGAGI. The V and J ends lost 5 bases and 0 bases respectively, with 7 bases between them. The chain's CDR3 is CASSPLATNEKLFF. The CDR3 coding sequence is TGTGCCAGCAGTCCACTCGCAACTAATGAAAAACTGTTTTTT.

This clone turned up a few times. The chain has TRBV5-1 and TRBJ1-1, with D perhaps TRBD1 (6 bases). V lost 1 base and J lost 5, with 15 bases in between. The germline V gene encodes CDR1 SGHRS and CDR2 YFSETQ. CDR3 length: 15 residues. The CDR3 nucleotides are TGCGCCAGCAGCTTGTCGGCAGGGGTGGGAACTGAAGCTTTCTTT. Translated, it gives CASSLSAGVGTEAFF.

The CDR3 region is CASSSTGTSGGFQETQYF. The CDR3 coding sequence is TGTGCCAGCAGCTCAACCGGGACTAGCGGGGGGTTCCAAGAGACCCAGTACTTC. The V call is TRBV11-2, the J call TRBJ2-5, with 15 bases identical to TRBD2. Germline V gives CDR1 SGHAT, CDR2 FQNNGV. Losses at the gene ends were 4 bases for V and 1 base for J; bases not matched to a gene: 7. The CDR3 is 18 residues long.

This chain connects TRBV7-9 to TRBJ1-4; no definite D call. Trimming removed 1 base from V and 8 bases from J, with 11 bases in between. The germline V gene encodes CDR1 SEHNR and CDR2 FQNEAQ (reference sequence). CDR3 size: 14 residues. The CDR3 region has the DNA TGTGCCAGCAGCTTAGAGCGGTCCGGCGAAAAACTGTTTTTT. The encoded protein is CASSLERSGEKLFF.

CDR3 residues: CASSGSTPEAFF. The CDR3 DNA reads as TGTGCCAGCAGTGGCTCGACTCCTGAAGCTTTCTTT. The genes are TRBV25-1 and TRBJ1-1, with D hard to call. CDR3 length: 12 residues. Deletions cut 4 bases from V and 6 bases from J, with 9 bases between. The germline gives CDR1 MGHDK, CDR2 SYGVNS. Supplemented by reference TRBV25-1 and TRBJ1-1, the full variable domain reads EADIYQTPRYLVIGTGKKITLECSQTMGHDKMYWYQQDPGMELHLIHYSYGVNSTEKGDLSSESTVSRIRTEHFPLTLESARPSHTSQYLCASSGSTPEAFFGQGTRLTVV.